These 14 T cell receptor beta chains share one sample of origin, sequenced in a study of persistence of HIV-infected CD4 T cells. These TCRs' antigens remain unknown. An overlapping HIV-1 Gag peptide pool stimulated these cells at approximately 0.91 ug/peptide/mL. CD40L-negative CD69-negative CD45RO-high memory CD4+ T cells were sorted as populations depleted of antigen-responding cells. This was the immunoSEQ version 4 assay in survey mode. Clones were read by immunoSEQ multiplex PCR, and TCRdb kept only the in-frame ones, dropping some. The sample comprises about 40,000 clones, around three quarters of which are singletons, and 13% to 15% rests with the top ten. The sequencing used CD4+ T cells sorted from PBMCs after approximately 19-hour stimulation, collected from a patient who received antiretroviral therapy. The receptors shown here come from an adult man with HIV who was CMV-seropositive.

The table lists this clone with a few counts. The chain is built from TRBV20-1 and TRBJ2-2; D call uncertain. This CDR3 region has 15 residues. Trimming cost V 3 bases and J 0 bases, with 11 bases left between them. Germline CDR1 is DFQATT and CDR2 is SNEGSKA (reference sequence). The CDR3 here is CSASLARTNTGELFF. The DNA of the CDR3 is TGCAGTGCTAGTCTCGCGCGGACGAACACCGGGGAGCTGTTTTTT.

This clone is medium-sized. For the CDR3, the DNA is TGTGCCACCAGCAGGACCGGGACAGGGGCCGACAATCAGCCCCAGCATTTT. This codes for CATSRTGTGADNQPQHF. The genes are TRBV15 and TRBJ1-5; 10 positions match TRBD1. Per germline, CDR1 LNHNV and CDR2 YYDKDF (reference sequence). CDR3 size: 17 residues. J was trimmed by 3 bases and V by 3 bases; bases with no gene match: 8.

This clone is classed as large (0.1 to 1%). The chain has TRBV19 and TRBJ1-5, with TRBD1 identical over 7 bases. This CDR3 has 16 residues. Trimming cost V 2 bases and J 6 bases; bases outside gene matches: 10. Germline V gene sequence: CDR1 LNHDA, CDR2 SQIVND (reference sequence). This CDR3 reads CASSINVRGLAQPQHF. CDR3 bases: TGTGCCAGTAGTATAAATGTAAGGGGGCTTGCTCAGCCCCAGCATTTT.

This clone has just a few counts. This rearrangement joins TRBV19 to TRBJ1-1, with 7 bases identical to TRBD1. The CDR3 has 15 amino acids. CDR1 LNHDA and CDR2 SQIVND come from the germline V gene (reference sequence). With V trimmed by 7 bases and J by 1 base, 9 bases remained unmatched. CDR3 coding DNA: TGTGCCAGTACGGCCGTGACAGGGCGGAACACTGAAGCTTTCTTT. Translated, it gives CASTAVTGRNTEAFF.

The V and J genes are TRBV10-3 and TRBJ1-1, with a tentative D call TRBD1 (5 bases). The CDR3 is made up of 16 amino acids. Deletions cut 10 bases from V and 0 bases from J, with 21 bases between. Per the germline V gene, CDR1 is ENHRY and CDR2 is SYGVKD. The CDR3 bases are TGTGCCACGGCGGGGTTTAAGGGGCGGGTGAACACTGAAGCTTTCTTT. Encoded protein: CATAGFKGRVNTEAFF.

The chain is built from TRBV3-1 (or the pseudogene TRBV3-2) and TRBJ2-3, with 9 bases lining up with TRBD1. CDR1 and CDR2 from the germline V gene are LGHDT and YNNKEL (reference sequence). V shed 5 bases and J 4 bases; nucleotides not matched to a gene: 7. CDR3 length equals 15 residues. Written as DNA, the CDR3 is TGTGCCAGCAGCTCGGACAGGGGAATGGCAGATACGCAGTATTTT. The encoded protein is CASSSDRGMADTQYF.

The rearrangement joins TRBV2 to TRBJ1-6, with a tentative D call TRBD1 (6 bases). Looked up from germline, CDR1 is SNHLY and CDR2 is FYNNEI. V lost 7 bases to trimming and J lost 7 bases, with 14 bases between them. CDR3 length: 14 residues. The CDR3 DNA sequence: TGTGCCAGCACTCTCCGGGACACAAATTCACCCCTCCACTTT. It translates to CASTLRDTNSPLHF.

The DNA for the CDR3 is TGTGCCAGCAGCACCCAGACCAACGTCCTGACTTTC. Its translation: CASSTQTNVLTF. V is TRBV9 and J is TRBJ2-6; D not certain. The CDR3 runs 12 residues. Germline-derived CDR1 and CDR2 are SGDLS and YYNGEE. With 4 bases removed from V and 8 bases from J, the gap between germline ends came to 7 bases.

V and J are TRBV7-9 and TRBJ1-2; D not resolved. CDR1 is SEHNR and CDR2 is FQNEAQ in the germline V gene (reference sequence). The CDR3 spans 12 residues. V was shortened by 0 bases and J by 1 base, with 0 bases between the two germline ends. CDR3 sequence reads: CASSLANYGYTF. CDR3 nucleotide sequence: TGTGCCAGCAGCTTAGCTAACTATGGCTACACCTTC.

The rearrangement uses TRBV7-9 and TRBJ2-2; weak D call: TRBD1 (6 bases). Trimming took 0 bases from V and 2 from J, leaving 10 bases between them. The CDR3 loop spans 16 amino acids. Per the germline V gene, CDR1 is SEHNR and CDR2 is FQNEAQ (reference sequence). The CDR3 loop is CASSLARTENTGELFF. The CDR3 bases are TGTGCCAGCAGCTTAGCCCGGACAGAAAACACCGGGGAGCTGTTTTTT.

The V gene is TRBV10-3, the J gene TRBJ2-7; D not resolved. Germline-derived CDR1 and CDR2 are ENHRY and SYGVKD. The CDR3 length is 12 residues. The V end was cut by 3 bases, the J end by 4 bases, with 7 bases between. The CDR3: CAISEVRYEQYF. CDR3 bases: TGTGCCATCAGTGAAGTCAGATACGAGCAGTACTTC.

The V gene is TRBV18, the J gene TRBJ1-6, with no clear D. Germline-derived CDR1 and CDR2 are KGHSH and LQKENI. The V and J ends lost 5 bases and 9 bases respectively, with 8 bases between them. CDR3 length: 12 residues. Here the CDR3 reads CASSTDVSPLHF. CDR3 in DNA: TGTGCCAGCTCAACGGACGTTTCACCCCTCCACTTT.

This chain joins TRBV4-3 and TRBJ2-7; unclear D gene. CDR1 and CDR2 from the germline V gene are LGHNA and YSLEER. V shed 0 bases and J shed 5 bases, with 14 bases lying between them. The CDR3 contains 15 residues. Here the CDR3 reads CASSQDRTAANEQYF. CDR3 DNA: TGCGCCAGCAGCCAAGACCGCACCGCCGCGAACGAGCAGTACTTC.

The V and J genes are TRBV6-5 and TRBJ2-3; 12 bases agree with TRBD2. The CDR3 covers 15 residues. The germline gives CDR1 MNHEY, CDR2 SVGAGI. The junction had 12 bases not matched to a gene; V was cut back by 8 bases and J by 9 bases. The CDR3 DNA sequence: TGTGCCAGCCGGGCCCTGACTAGCGGGAGTTTCACGCAGTATTTT. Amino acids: CASRALTSGSFTQYF.